These 5 T cell receptor beta chains were all obtained from the same sample, sequenced in a study of breast tumors, draining lymph nodes, adjacent tissues. Samples came from axillary lymph nodes draining the breast cancer. Via MiXCR, TCRdb re-called the multiplex PCR reads, giving one row per CDR3 protein. Here the sample spans about 140,000 distinct CDR3 sequences, approximately 30% being singletons. The specimen was axillary lymph node tissue. The receptors were sampled from a female donor with breast cancer. Some clones in this sample may be carry-over from other donors' samples.

This clonotype was counted at least ten times. The rearrangement uses TRBV5-8 and TRBJ2-3; TRBD2 is a possible D gene (5 bases). Trimming cost V 0 bases and J 0 bases, with 14 bases left between them. CDR3 length equals 17 residues. CDR1 SGHTS and CDR2 YDEGEE come from the germline V gene. The CDR3 DNA sequence: TGTGCCAGCAGCTTGGTTGGCGCGGGCCCTAGCACAGATACGCAGTATTTT. Translated, it gives CASSLVGAGPSTDTQYF.

This chain's CDR3 is CARLSFQGIGYTF. CDR3 nucleotide sequence: TGTGCCAGACTGTCTTTTCAGGGGATCGGCTACACCTTC. The chain employs TRBV19 and TRBJ1-2, with D possibly being TRBD1 (6 bases). The V gene lost 9 bases and the J gene lost 8 bases, with 19 bases spanning the gap. Germline CDR1 and CDR2: LNHDA and SQIVND (reference sequence). The CDR3 covers 13 residues. The variable domain in full, with the rest retrieved from reference TRBV19 and TRBJ1-2, is DGGITQSPKYLFRKEGQNVTLSCEQNLNHDAMYWYRQDPGQGLRLIYYSQIVNDFQKGDIAEGYSVSREKKESFPLTVTSAQKNPTAFYLCARLSFQGIGYTFGSGTRLTVV.

The chain is built from TRBV7-3 and TRBJ2-5, with 14 bases that match TRBD2. Germline trimming cut 6 bases from V and 7 bases from J; bases unmatched to any gene: 7. This CDR3 contains 15 residues. The germline V gene has CDR1 SGHTA and CDR2 FQGTGA. CDR3 loop: CASSFRLAGGVTQYF. The CDR3, as DNA: TGTGCCAGCAGTTTCAGACTAGCGGGGGGGGTGACCCAGTACTTC.

Comment on this clonotype: A single base separates this from a much larger clone, so it may be a read error. The chain links TRBV6-5 to TRBJ1-2; TRBD1 agrees at 7 bases. The CDR3 sequence is 16 residues long. V lost 7 bases, J lost 5 bases, and 16 bases stayed unmatched. Per the germline V gene, CDR1 is MNHEY and CDR2 is SVGAGI. The CDR3 sequence: CASTQTGSISGYGYTF. CDR3 nucleotide sequence: TGTGCCAGCACCCAGACAGGGAGCATATCAGGGTATGGCTACACCTTC.

This chain connects TRBV20-1 to TRBJ1-1; 12 positions match TRBD1. There are 15 residues in the CDR3. Germline trimming cut 6 bases from V and 5 bases from J; bases unmatched to any gene: 10. CDR1 is DFQATT, CDR2 SNEGSKA, per germline (reference sequence). As DNA, the CDR3 is TGCAGTGCCGGAGGGACAGGGGGCGCGCGGACTGAAGCTTTCTTT. Encoded protein: CSAGGTGGARTEAFF.